These 5 T cell receptor beta chains were sequenced from one sample in a study of regulatory T cells in long-lasting Graves disease. Relying on iRepertoire HTBI primers and Arm-PCR of CDR3 regions, the team built TCR beta libraries. TCRdb re-called the multiplex PCR reads with MiXCR, one entry per CDR3 protein. The sample carries 360,000 or so distinct CDR3 sequences, 15% to 20% recorded once. Noted time point: newly diagnosed GD, antithyroid drugs for less than 3 months. After RNA was extracted from PBMCs, the TCR library was made from it. These sequences were also reported in another study, on T cells in Graves' hyperthyroidism and ophthalmopathy.

Sequenced here: peripheral blood mononuclear cells (PBMCs), sampled at new diagnosis, from a patient treated with antithyroid drugs. The receptors originated from a woman younger than 35 with Graves disease.

The rearrangement uses TRBV15 and TRBJ1-1; D gene uncertain. Germline V CDR1 and CDR2: LNHNV, YYDKDF (reference sequence). This CDR3 has 13 amino acids. V was shortened by 0 bases and J by 5 bases, with 7 bases between the two germline ends. This CDR3 reads CATSREQLTEAFF. The CDR3 coding sequence is TGTGCCACCAGCAGAGAACAATTGACTGAAGCTTTCTTT.

This clonotype was detected many times. V is TRBV6-1 and J is TRBJ1-1; 11 nucleotides match TRBD1. The CDR3 covers 14 residues. J gave up 6 bases and V 5 bases, and 5 bases lay outside the gene matches. CDR1 is MNHNS, CDR2 SASEGT, per germline. The CDR3: CASSHRDRGAEAFF. In DNA, the CDR3 is TGTGCCAGCAGTCACCGGGACAGGGGGGCTGAAGCTTTCTTT.

This clonotype was detected ten times or more. The chain couples TRBV11-2 to TRBJ2-1; D gene unclear. V shed 7 bases and J shed 9 bases, with 16 bases lying between them. From germline, CDR1 is SGHAT and CDR2 FQNNGV. The CDR3 totals 13 residues. The CDR3 sequence: CASTIQAGAEQFF. CDR3 in DNA: TGTGCCAGCACCATCCAGGCTGGTGCTGAGCAGTTCTTC.

The V call is TRBV15, the J call TRBJ1-5; 7 bases align to TRBD1. CDR3 length: 17 residues. V shed 7 bases, J shed 6 bases, and the junction held 18 bases outside the gene matches. Germline CDR1 reads LNHNV; CDR2 reads YYDKDF (reference sequence). Written as DNA, the CDR3 is TGTGCCACCACTACCTATCGACAGACAGGGTGGAGTCAGCCCCAGCATTTT. This gives the protein CATTTYRQTGWSQPQHF.

The V gene is TRBV11-2, the J gene TRBJ2-3, with TRBD2 as a possible D gene (5 bases). The germline V gene encodes CDR1 SGHAT and CDR2 FQNNGV. Trimming took 2 bases from V and 4 from J, leaving 16 bases between them. The CDR3 has 16 amino acids. The DNA of the CDR3 is TGTGCCAGCAGCTTATATACGAGGGAGAGCGCAGATACGCAGTATTTT. Translated, it gives CASSLYTRESADTQYF. Full variable domain (rest looked up from reference TRBV11-2 and TRBJ2-3): EAGVAQSPRYKIIEKRQSVAFWCNPISGHATLYWYQQILGQGPKLLIQFQNNGVVDDSQLPKDRFSAERLKGVDSTLKIQPAKLEDSAVYLCASSLYTRESADTQYFGPGTRLTVL.